This paragraph reports one T cell receptor beta chain. The ends lost 4 bases at V and 5 bases at J; junction bases unmatched: 12. The CDR3 totals 16 residues. Germline CDR1 reads SGHRS; CDR2 reads YFSETQ. The data were obtained in a study of siplizumab effects on memory and regulatory T cells. The table came from immunoSEQ multiplex PCR; TCRdb's copy has only in-frame clones and leaves some out. The table has about 100,000 clones, just under 95% seen once; the top ten hold approximately 1.5%. The J gene is TRBJ2-1, the V gene TRBV5-1; 7 bases are shared with TRBD2. This TCR was recovered from a human donor in good health. The sample consisted of non-Treg CD4+ T cells sorted from blood. The CDR3 sequence is CASSRGLLAANNEQFF. CDR3 coding DNA: TGCGCCAGCAGCCGGGGCCTCCTAGCGGCTAACAATGAGCAGTTCTTC.